The TCR beta chain described here comes from a study of OX40 agonist ivuxolimab in advanced cancers. Study-wide context: Ivuxolimab was an agonistic, fully human IgG2 monoclonal antibody directed against OX40 (CD134), a costimulatory receptor. The paper describes the monotherapy dose-escalation part (N ≈ 49 patients) of the phase I trial of ivuxolimab. Peripheral TCRbeta sequencing was intended to test whether TCR sequence diversity was altered and clonal T-cell expansion was caused by ivuxolimab. Intravenous ivuxolimab was administered to patients every 2 weeks at six dose levels: 0.01, 0.1, 0.3, 1.5, 3 and 10 mg/kg. Patients were allowed to have had prior anti-PD-1, anti-PD-L1 or anti-CTLA-4 therapy, and roughly 40% of the dose-escalation patients had previously received checkpoint inhibitors. Among the 52 dose-escalation patients, some 20 had hepatocellular carcinoma, about 15 melanoma, 9 renal cell carcinoma and 9 head and neck cancer. Partial responses were achieved by three dose-escalation patients, of whom one had hepatocellular carcinoma and two had cutaneous melanoma. In the dose-escalation cohort, 65% to 90% of patients were male, and the mean age was around 60 years, with a range of roughly 20 to 85. The paper as a whole reports these results and caveats: Clonal expansion of both CD4+ and CD8+ blood T cells was observed from baseline to week 6 at doses 0.1 to 3.0 mg/kg. Partial responders in the 0.1-3.0 mg/kg groups had among the lowest normalized peripheral clonal expansion, especially among CD8+ T cells. After ivuxolimab, more expanded clones were found on average in CD8+ T cells than in CD4+ T cells. Which antigens the clonally expanded peripheral T cells were specific for was not determined. Low levels of normalized T-cell clonal expansion were also shown by some nonresponding patients.

This clone was found once. The clone's antigen remains unknown. No per-base quality is available; no much larger clone lies one base away. Genomic DNA was isolated from the sorted cells so that the TCRbeta CDR3 region could be sequenced. TCRbeta CDR3 regions were sequenced using the immunoSEQ Assay. TCRdb took this table from immuneACCESS and kept in-frame rearrangements with V and J called. Such tables lack part of the clones; where checked against another copy, unresolved V genes explain under half of the gap, and the rest is unexplained. The sample contains about 50,000 clones, 80% to 95% of them found a single time. The ten largest make up over 6.5% of the sample. The trial excluded patients who had a history of autoimmune disease or were on systemic immunosuppression. Peripheral blood for TCR sequencing was drawn from every dose cohort at baseline, at cycle 4 day 1 and at cycle 7 day 1. Samples were obtained from an open-label, multicenter, first-in-human phase I dose-escalation trial of ivuxolimab. Adults with locally advanced or metastatic melanoma, renal cell carcinoma, hepatocellular carcinoma or head and neck squamous cell carcinoma were enrolled in the trial. Before TCR sequencing, CD4+ T cells and CD8+ T cells were sorted from peripheral blood as separate populations.

The clonotype was recovered from an adult with an advanced solid tumor such as melanoma, head and neck, liver or kidney cancer. Sequencing used CD4+ or CD8+ T cells sorted from blood, obtained in a trial of the OX40 agonist ivuxolimab.

At the DNA level, the sequence is TGTGCCAGCTCCCCGGATCTCCTCGGGGCTTTCTTT. Translation gives CASSPDLLGAFF. The chain uses TRBV18 and TRBJ1-1; the D gene remains uncertain. Taken from cysteine to phenylalanine, the CDR3 has 12 residues. Of all the DNA, just the CDR3 is kept, 36 bases in frame from base 1. The V and J ends are trimmed by 6 bases and 11 bases, leaving 16 bases between them. Sequences KGHSH (CDR1) and LQKENI (CDR2) are obtained from the germline V gene.